Listed below are T cell receptor beta chains from one sample, sequenced in a study of T cell responses to AZD1222 COVID-19 vaccine. The data were produced by immunoSEQ multiplex PCR, yet TCRdb's version contains in-frame clones alone and is incomplete. Altogether 100,000 to 150,000 clones are present, about 92% being singletons, with the ten largest covering about 4.3%. The sample consisted of peripheral blood, taken on day 0 of MenACWY control vaccination. Source of these receptors: an adult in good health. CDR3s include the opening cysteine and the closing phenylalanine or tryptophan. Fields, in order: V gene, J gene, D gene, CDR3 DNA, CDR3 protein. A D gene is named only where the DNA matches it firmly.

v_gene: TRBV30; j_gene: TRBJ1-6; d_gene: .; CDR3nt: TGTGCCTGGAGTAGAGGGGTTGGGGATAATTCACCCCTCCACTTT; CDR3aa: CAWSRGVGDNSPLHF
v_gene: TRBV6-2/TRBV6-3; j_gene: TRBJ2-1; d_gene: .; CDR3nt: TGTGCCAGCAGTTCTCAGACCCCGTTTTCTGAGCAGTTCTTC; CDR3aa: CASSSQTPFSEQFF
v_gene: TRBV18; j_gene: TRBJ2-7; d_gene: .; CDR3nt: TGTGCCAGCTCACCATCCAGCCCCTACGAGCAGTACTTC; CDR3aa: CASSPSSPYEQYF
v_gene: TRBV9; j_gene: TRBJ2-5; d_gene: TRBD2; CDR3nt: TGTGCCAGCAGCGCCAGGACTAGCGGGACCCTAGCGACCCAGTACTTC; CDR3aa: CASSARTSGTLATQYF
v_gene: TRBV5-5; j_gene: TRBJ2-2; d_gene: .; CDR3nt: TGTGCCAGCAGCCTTGGGCCAACCGGGGAGCTGTTTTTT; CDR3aa: CASSLGPTGELFF
v_gene: TRBV4-2; j_gene: TRBJ2-7; d_gene: TRBD1; CDR3nt: TGTGCCAGCAGCCAAGATGCCCCCTGGTTCAGGGGGCGTATCTACGAGCAGTACTTC; CDR3aa: CASSQDAPWFRGRIYEQYF
v_gene: TRBV6-5; j_gene: TRBJ1-5; d_gene: .; CDR3nt: TGTGCCAGCATTGTCTTATCAGGGTTCCTAGGGCCCCAGCATTTT; CDR3aa: CASIVLSGFLGPQHF
v_gene: TRBV12-3/TRBV12-4; j_gene: TRBJ1-1; d_gene: .; CDR3nt: TGTGCCAGCTCGGGGCGGATGAACACTGAAGCTTTCTTT; CDR3aa: CASSGRMNTEAFF
v_gene: TRBV27; j_gene: TRBJ1-1; d_gene: .; CDR3nt: TGTGCCACCAGAGGGGGGCTGAACACTGAAGCTTTCTTT; CDR3aa: CATRGGLNTEAFF
v_gene: TRBV24-1; j_gene: TRBJ1-1; d_gene: .; CDR3nt: TGTGCCACCAGTGACAACAGGGACACTGAAGCTTTCTTT; CDR3aa: CATSDNRDTEAFF
v_gene: TRBV2; j_gene: TRBJ1-2; d_gene: TRBD1; CDR3nt: TGTGCCAGCAGCCGAGGACAGGGTTATGGCTACACCTTC; CDR3aa: CASSRGQGYGYTF
v_gene: TRBV10-2; j_gene: TRBJ1-6; d_gene: TRBD1; CDR3nt: TGCGCCAGCAGTGACAAGGGGGCGTATACTTCTCCCCTCCACTTT; CDR3aa: CASSDKGAYTSPLHF
v_gene: TRBV28; j_gene: TRBJ2-7; d_gene: TRBD2; CDR3nt: TGTGCCAGCAGTTCGGGGACTAGCGGCAGAAAACGATACGAGCAGTACTTC; CDR3aa: CASSSGTSGRKRYEQYF
v_gene: TRBV7-2; j_gene: TRBJ2-5; d_gene: .; CDR3nt: TGTGCCAGCAGCTTAAGCCGGACACAAGAGACCCAGTACTTC; CDR3aa: CASSLSRTQETQYF
v_gene: TRBV2; j_gene: TRBJ2-5; d_gene: TRBD1; CDR3nt: TGTGCCAGCAGGCCGGGACAGGGGTCGGGAGAGACCCAGTACTTC; CDR3aa: CASRPGQGSGETQYF
v_gene: TRBV28; j_gene: TRBJ1-2; d_gene: .; CDR3nt: TGTGCCAGCAGTTCCCCTCCGGGACGAAACTATGGCTACACCTTC; CDR3aa: CASSSPPGRNYGYTF
v_gene: TRBV28; j_gene: TRBJ1-4; d_gene: .; CDR3nt: TGTGCCAGCAGGCTGGACAGTGCAACTAATGAAAAACTGTTTTTT; CDR3aa: CASRLDSATNEKLFF
v_gene: TRBV5-6; j_gene: TRBJ1-5; d_gene: .; CDR3nt: TGTGCCAGCAGCTTGGTGGGGTCTGGGCAGCCCCAGCATTTT; CDR3aa: CASSLVGSGQPQHF
v_gene: TRBV6-2/TRBV6-3; j_gene: TRBJ1-5; d_gene: .; CDR3nt: TGTGCCAGCAGTTACTCTACGGACAGTGGTCTTACGAGCAATCAGCCCCAGCATTTT; CDR3aa: CASSYSTDSGLTSNQPQHF